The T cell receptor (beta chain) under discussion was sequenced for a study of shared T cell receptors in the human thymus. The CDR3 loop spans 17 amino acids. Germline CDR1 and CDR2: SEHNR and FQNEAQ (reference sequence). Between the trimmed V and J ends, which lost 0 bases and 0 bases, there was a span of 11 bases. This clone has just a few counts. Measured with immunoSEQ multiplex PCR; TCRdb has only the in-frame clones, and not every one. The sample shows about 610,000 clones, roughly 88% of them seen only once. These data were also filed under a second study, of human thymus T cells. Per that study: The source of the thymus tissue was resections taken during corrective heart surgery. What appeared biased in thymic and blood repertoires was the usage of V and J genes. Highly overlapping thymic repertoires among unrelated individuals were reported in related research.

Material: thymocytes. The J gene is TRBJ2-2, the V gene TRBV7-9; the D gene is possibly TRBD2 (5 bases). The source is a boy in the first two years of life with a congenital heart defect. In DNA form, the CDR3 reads TGTGCCAGCAGCTTAGCGTTCGCGGGCGCGAACACCGGGGAGCTGTTTTTT. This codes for CASSLAFAGANTGELFF.